Presented here are 9 T cell receptor beta chains from one specimen sequenced in a study of human T cells and chemical hapten exposure (dated by TCRdb to the early 2020s). This sample's time point label indicates: patch test 1, 2 weeks after DPC sensitization. The treatment or condition label, as the study defines it: therapeutic diphenylcyclopropenone sensitization with weekly scalp DPC. Receptors were amplified or captured by RACE. Sequenced on a NextSeq 500. The raw public reads went through TCRdb reprocessing: fastp at Q25, MiXCR clone calling, in-frame beta chains kept. Entries are consolidated by CDR3 protein sequence, retaining the most common genes and DNA. Present in this sample are some 380,000 distinct CDR3 sequences, more than 4.5% of which were seen just once. Of the sample, under 2.5% is held by the ten largest clones. Sequenced material: whole blood, taken in connection with sensitization to the hapten diphenylcyclopropenone (DPC). The receptors come from a woman between 45 and 60 years old with alopecia areata. Some clones in this sample may be carry-over from other donors' samples.

This clonotype was observed at least ten times. This sequence joins TRBV20-1 and TRBJ2-3; 9 bases are shared with TRBD2. This CDR3 contains 15 residues. From germline, CDR1 is DFQATT and CDR2 SNEGSKA (reference sequence). V lost 6 bases, J lost 0 bases, and 7 bases stayed unmatched. CDR3 in DNA: TGCAGTGCCTTAGGACTAGCGAAAAGCACAGATACGCAGTATTTT. Residues: CSALGLAKSTDTQYF.

In its sample, this clonotype was seen many times. This chain connects TRBV29-1 to TRBJ2-7; no clear D gene. The CDR3 totals 13 residues. Trimming pared 1 base from V and 8 bases from J, leaving 15 bases between. From germline, CDR1 is SQVTM and CDR2 ANQGSEA. CDR3 in DNA: TGCAGCGTTGAAGCCCAACGCCCCTCCCAGCAGTACTTC. Protein: CSVEAQRPSQQYF.

Ten or more counts support this clonotype. V gene TRBV24-1 combines with J gene TRBJ2-7; the D is unclear. Trimming stripped 3 bases from V and 2 bases from J, with 10 bases between. Per the germline V gene, CDR1 is KGHDR and CDR2 is SFDVKD. This CDR3 spans 14 amino acids. This chain's CDR3 is CATSDSYKPYEQYF. The CDR3 region has the DNA TGTGCCACCAGTGATAGCTACAAACCCTACGAGCAGTACTTC.

This clonotype has at least ten counts. The rearrangement uses TRBV20-1 and TRBJ2-1; D is perhaps TRBD2 (7 bases). Trimming shortened V by 3 bases and J by 2 bases, and 14 bases separated the two germline ends. Looked up from germline, CDR1 is DFQATT and CDR2 is SNEGSKA (reference sequence). This CDR3 contains 15 residues. The CDR3 DNA reads as TGCAGTGCTAGTGCAGGGGCGGGGGCCTACAATGAGCAGTTCTTC. Translated, it gives CSASAGAGAYNEQFF.

This clonotype has at least ten counts. The rearrangement links TRBV10-3 to TRBJ2-7; 7 bases fit TRBD1. The CDR3 spans 11 residues. Germline assignment: CDR1 ENHRY and CDR2 SYGVKD. V lost 9 bases, J lost 3 bases, and 2 bases stayed unmatched. The CDR3: CAIGTDYEQYF. CDR3 nucleotides: TGTGCCATTGGGACAGACTACGAGCAGTACTTC.

This clonotype has at least ten counts. This chain connects TRBV20-1 to TRBJ2-4; D possibly corresponds to TRBD1 (6 bases). Trimming stripped 6 bases from V and 3 bases from J, with 12 bases between. CDR1 DFQATT and CDR2 SNEGSKA come from the germline V gene (reference sequence). This CDR3 region has 13 residues. The DNA of the CDR3 is TGCAGTGCCCCGGACAGTTACAAAAACATTCAGTACTTC. Protein sequence: CSAPDSYKNIQYF.

In this sample, this clonotype turned up many times. The V call is TRBV15, the J call TRBJ1-5; D possibly corresponds to TRBD1 (6 bases). This CDR3 region has 16 residues. In germline, CDR1 is LNHNV, CDR2 YYDKDF (reference sequence). The V and J ends lost 3 bases and 2 bases respectively, with 14 bases between them. The CDR3 reads CATSSINRARNQPQHF. The CDR3 DNA reads TGTGCCACCAGCAGTATAAACAGGGCCCGCAATCAGCCCCAGCATTTT.

This clonotype was detected ten times or more. The rearrangement links TRBV28 to TRBJ2-6, with D unclear. Germline CDR1 MDHEN, CDR2 SYDVKM. The length of the CDR3 is 14 residues. With 4 bases removed from V and 4 bases from J, the gap between germline ends came to 8 bases. This CDR3 reads CASSSRTGANVLTF. DNA for the CDR3: TGTGCCAGCAGTTCCCGAACCGGGGCCAACGTCCTGACTTTC. Full variable domain (rest looked up from reference TRBV28 and TRBJ2-6): DVKVTQSSRYLVKRTGEKVFLECVQDMDHENMFWYRQDPGLGLRLIYFSYDVKMKEKGDIPEGYSVSREKKERFSLILESASTNQTSMYLCASSSRTGANVLTFGAGSRLTVL.

V usage is TRBV19 and J usage is TRBJ1-2; D gene unclear. V was shortened by 5 bases and J by 5 bases, with 12 bases between the two germline ends. CDR1 is LNHDA and CDR2 is SQIVND in the germline V gene (reference sequence). This CDR3 contains 13 residues. CDR3 nucleotides: TGTGCCAGTAGTCGAAGGGTGCAGTATGGCTACACCTTC. This gives the protein CASSRRVQYGYTF.